Below, 20 T cell receptor beta chains from the same sample are listed, as sequenced in a study of CD8 T cells in Susac syndrome. Random-hexamer reverse transcription was applied to roughly 0.45 to 1 ug RNA. TCRdb redid the calling of the immunoSEQ multiplex PCR reads with MiXCR, one entry per CDR3 protein. The sample yields some 150,000 distinct CDR3 sequences, roughly 94% seen once. The sample taken for sequencing was CD4+ T cells from PBMCs. These receptors were obtained from a human donor in good health.

V and J are TRBV27 and TRBJ1-2; the D is unclear. This CDR3 has 14 amino acids. Trimming cost V 0 bases and J 1 base, with 6 bases left between them. Germline V gene data show CDR1 as MNHEY and CDR2 as SMNVEV (reference sequence). DNA for the CDR3: TGTGCCAGCAGTTTATCGCCGGATAACTATGGCTACACCTTC. Its translation is CASSLSPDNYGYTF.

This clonotype was recorded only once. The V and J genes are TRBV18 and TRBJ2-3; 7 bases are shared with TRBD2. V lost 2 bases, J lost 4 bases, and 6 bases stayed unmatched. CDR1 is KGHSH and CDR2 is LQKENI in the germline V gene. This CDR3 spans 15 amino acids. The CDR3 protein is CASSPGSGNADTQYF. For the CDR3, the DNA is TGTGCCAGCTCACCAGGGAGCGGGAACGCAGATACGCAGTATTTT.

The V gene is TRBV28, the J gene TRBJ2-5, with a weak D call TRBD2 (5 bases). There are 15 residues in the CDR3. CDR1 is MDHEN, CDR2 SYDVKM, per germline. Trimming took off 2 bases at V and 3 bases at J, with 13 bases between the two ends. As DNA, the CDR3 is TGTGCCAGCAGTTTAGGGAGTATTGGAAAAGAGACCCAGTACTTC. It yields the protein CASSLGSIGKETQYF.

This chain links TRBV3-1 with TRBJ1-2, with TRBD1 as a possible D gene (6 bases). This CDR3 region has 17 residues. V was cut by 3 bases and J by 0 bases, with 17 bases left in between. The germline V gene encodes CDR1 LGHDT and CDR2 YNNKEL (reference sequence). CDR3: CASSQDSRRTANYGYTF. CDR3 DNA: TGTGCCAGCAGCCAGGACTCGCGCAGGACAGCTAACTATGGCTACACCTTC. Full variable domain (outside the CDR3, taken from reference TRBV3-1 and TRBJ1-2): DTAVSQTPKYLVTQMGNDKSIKCEQNLGHDTMYWYKQDSKKFLKIMFSYNNKELIINETVPNRFSPKSPDKAHLNLHINSLELGDSAVYFCASSQDSRRTANYGYTFGSGTRLTVV.

The chain couples TRBV15 to TRBJ1-2; the match to TRBD1 covers 7 bases. Germline-derived CDR1 and CDR2 are LNHNV and YYDKDF (reference sequence). The CDR3 has 15 amino acids. Unmatched junction bases numbered 11, after V lost 1 base and J lost 9 bases. For the CDR3, the DNA is TGTGCCACCAGCAGAGTCCTTCCGACAGGGAGGAGCTACACCTTC. Protein: CATSRVLPTGRSYTF. The full variable domain, its missing parts supplied by reference TRBV15 and TRBJ1-2, is DAMVIQNPRYQVTQFGKPVTLSCSQTLNHNVMYWYQQKSSQAPKLLFHYYDKDFNNEADTPDNFQSRRPNTSFCFLDIRSPGLGDTAMYLCATSRVLPTGRSYTFGSGTRLTVV.

V gene TRBV5-1 combines with J gene TRBJ2-5; possibly TRBD2 for D (6 bases). V gave up 2 bases and J gave up 4 bases, with 12 bases separating them. CDR3 length: 14 residues. Germline assignment: CDR1 SGHRS and CDR2 YFSETQ. CDR3 residues: CASSFGGGGETQYF. The DNA of the CDR3 is TGCGCCAGCAGCTTTGGGGGAGGCGGAGAGACCCAGTACTTC.

V gene TRBV5-1 combines with J gene TRBJ2-5; 8 bases match TRBD2. This CDR3 comprises 16 residues. Germline lookup yields CDR1 SGHRS and CDR2 YFSETQ. With V trimmed by 1 base and J by 2 bases, 7 bases remained unmatched. The CDR3 DNA reads TGCGCCAGCAGCTTGAGCACTAGCGGACGACAAGAGACCCAGTACTTC. Translated, it gives CASSLSTSGRQETQYF.

V usage is TRBV2 and J usage is TRBJ1-5, with TRBD1 matching over 8 bases. Germline V lookup: CDR1 SNHLY, CDR2 FYNNEI. The ends lost 6 bases at V and 2 bases at J; junction bases unmatched: 9. The CDR3 loop spans 16 amino acids. CDR3 nucleotides: TGTGCCAGCAGACTCACAGGGGGTTCGGGCAATCAGCCCCAGCATTTT. This gives the protein CASRLTGGSGNQPQHF.

The chain combines TRBV6-6 with TRBJ2-4; D is uncertain. V lost 6 bases, J lost 0 bases, and 15 bases lay in between. CDR3 size: 16 residues. The V gene's germline CDR1 is MNHNY and CDR2 SVGAGI (reference sequence). CDR3 sequence: CASRSGRSIAKNIQYF. CDR3 sequence (DNA): TGTGCCAGCAGGTCGGGTAGGAGCATAGCCAAAAACATTCAGTACTTC.

This clonotype has a single count. DNA for the CDR3: TGTGCCAGTAGTCCCCTAGGGGGCAATCAGCCCCAGCATTTT. Translated: CASSPLGGNQPQHF. V gene TRBV19 combines with J gene TRBJ1-5; TRBD1 is a possible D gene (5 bases). CDR1 and CDR2 from the germline V gene are LNHDA and SQIVND (reference sequence). V was shortened by 5 bases and J by 2 bases, with 10 bases between the two germline ends. The CDR3 spans 14 residues.

The chain has TRBV10-1 and TRBJ2-3, with TRBD1 as a possible D gene (6 bases). V was clipped by 0 bases and J by 1 base, with 11 bases between them. The germline CDR1 and CDR2 sequences are WNHNN and SYGVQD (reference sequence). The CDR3 covers 16 residues. The CDR3 sequence is CASSESGGSGTDTQYF. The CDR3, as DNA: TGCGCCAGCAGTGAGTCAGGGGGTTCCGGCACAGATACGCAGTATTTT.

This clonotype was found once. The chain combines TRBV12-5 with TRBJ2-1, with no clear D. This CDR3 has 16 residues. Germline V gene lookup returns CDR1 LGHNT and CDR2 FRNRAP. Trimming removed 2 bases at V and 10 bases at J, with 21 bases between. As DNA, the CDR3 is TGTGCTAGTGGTTTGCTTGTACACGAGAACTTCGAGGAGCAGTTCTTC. The encoded protein is CASGLLVHENFEEQFF.

The gene calls are TRBV6-1 and TRBJ2-1; no firm D call. V lost 7 bases and J 8 bases, leaving 18 bases between the germline ends. This CDR3 comprises 14 residues. The germline CDR1 and CDR2 sequences are MNHNS and SASEGT. CDR3: CASIFTLRGYEQFF. CDR3 bases: TGTGCCAGCATCTTCACCCTCCGCGGCTATGAGCAGTTCTTC.

The chain couples TRBV18 to TRBJ2-3; no firm D call. This CDR3 spans 16 amino acids. CDR1 and CDR2 from the germline V gene are KGHSH and LQKENI. The V gene lost 0 bases and the J gene lost 1 base, with 11 bases spanning the gap. In nucleotides, the CDR3 is TGTGCCAGCTCACCACCCCGGGCTGCAGGCACAGATACGCAGTATTTT. Amino acids: CASSPPRAAGTDTQYF.

This chain uses TRBV30 with TRBJ1-2; D not certain. Germline V gives CDR1 GTSNPN, CDR2 SVGIG (reference sequence). This CDR3 region has 10 residues. Trimming cost V 2 bases and J 7 bases, with 5 bases left between them. The CDR3 nucleotides read TGTGCCTGGAGTCCCTCTGGCTACACCTTC. It encodes CAWSPSGYTF.

The chain uses TRBV5-1 and TRBJ2-7, with D possibly being TRBD2 (6 bases). The V gene's germline CDR1 is SGHRS and CDR2 YFSETQ. The V end lost 5 bases, the J end lost 0 bases, and 12 bases lay between the germline ends. This CDR3 has 14 amino acids. The CDR3 DNA sequence: TGCGCCAGCAGTTATGCGGGACCCTCCTACGAGCAGTACTTC. Protein product: CASSYAGPSYEQYF.

Only one count was recorded for this clonotype. The rearrangement joins TRBV11-2 to TRBJ2-3, with a tentative D call TRBD2 (6 bases). Per the germline V gene, CDR1 is SGHAT and CDR2 is FQNNGV. Trimming left V 1 base short and J 4 bases short, with 12 bases between. This CDR3 spans 15 amino acids. The CDR3 DNA follows: TGTGCCAGCAGCTTAGCACGGGAGCCCGCAGATACGCAGTATTTT. It codes for CASSLAREPADTQYF.

This chain joins TRBV5-1 and TRBJ2-5, with 9 bases that match TRBD2. V was pared by 0 bases and J by 4 bases, with 4 bases of the junction left unmatched. The CDR3 is 15 amino acids. Germline lookup yields CDR1 SGHRS and CDR2 YFSETQ. CDR3 amino acids: CASSLGAGGGETQYF. Written as DNA, the CDR3 is TGCGCCAGCAGCTTGGGAGCGGGAGGAGGAGAGACCCAGTACTTC.

This clonotype was observed once. The rearrangement links TRBV28 to TRBJ2-5, with 7 bases lining up with TRBD1. CDR3 length: 14 residues. The junction had 8 bases not matched to a gene; V was cut back by 5 bases and J by 5 bases. Germline V lookup: CDR1 MDHEN, CDR2 SYDVKM. The CDR3 protein is CASSQLDRAETQYF. CDR3 coding DNA: TGTGCCAGCAGTCAACTCGACAGGGCTGAGACCCAGTACTTC. The full variable domain, with the rest looked up from reference TRBV28 and TRBJ2-5, is DVKVTQSSRYLVKRTGEKVFLECVQDMDHENMFWYRQDPGLGLRLIYFSYDVKMKEKGDIPEGYSVSREKKERFSLILESASTNQTSMYLCASSQLDRAETQYFGPGTRLLVL.

This chain uses TRBV30 with TRBJ1-2; the D gene is possibly TRBD1 (6 bases). Trimming left V 2 bases short and J 13 bases short, with 14 bases between. The CDR3 extends over 11 amino acids. Looked up from germline, CDR1 is GTSNPN and CDR2 is SVGIG (reference sequence). For the CDR3, the DNA is TGTGCCTGGAGTACATCCGACAGGTTCACCTTC. It translates to CAWSTSDRFTF.